The 12 T cell receptor beta chains below come from one sample, sequenced in a study of blood T cell repertoires in COVID-19. Sequencing was performed with immunoSEQ multiplex PCR; in TCRdb, only in-frame clones are kept and a portion is missing. This sample has just over 90,000 clones, with approximately 87% found just once. Input material: peripheral blood. The receptor set was obtained from a human donor with active COVID-19. The donor label of this sample is uncertain.

The V gene is TRBV4-1, the J gene TRBJ1-5; D possibly corresponds to TRBD1 (5 bases). V was cut by 1 base and J by 6 bases, with 28 bases left in between. The CDR3 sequence is 20 residues long. Germline V lookup: CDR1 MGHRA, CDR2 YSYEKL. The CDR3 is CASSQVGGGSVGRRGQPQHF. Written as DNA, the CDR3 is TGCGCCAGCAGCCAAGTGGGGGGAGGGTCGGTCGGCAGGAGAGGTCAGCCCCAGCATTTT.

The V and J genes are TRBV7-9 and TRBJ1-1, with TRBD1 identical over 8 bases. The germline V gene encodes CDR1 SEHNR and CDR2 FQNEAQ (reference sequence). The length of the CDR3 is 14 residues. Unmatched junction bases numbered 5, after V lost 5 bases and J lost 3 bases. The DNA for the CDR3 is TGTGCCAGCAGCCGCAAGACAGGGGACACTGAAGCTTTCTTT. Its translation: CASSRKTGDTEAFF.

This chain links TRBV13 with TRBJ2-2; D remains ambiguous. Germline lookup yields CDR1 PRHDT and CDR2 FYEKMQ (reference sequence). The CDR3 runs to 14 residues. V lost 5 bases and J lost 1, with 8 bases in between. CDR3 protein: CASSRQLNTGELFF. CDR3 nucleotide sequence: TGTGCCAGCAGCCGACAACTGAACACCGGGGAGCTGTTTTTT.

The CDR3 protein is CASSLARPGGASSYEQYF. As DNA, the CDR3 is TGTGCCAGCAGCTTGGCCCGACCCGGAGGAGCGAGCTCCTACGAGCAGTACTTC. The rearrangement joins TRBV11-2 to TRBJ2-7; D might be TRBD2 (5 bases). The CDR3 loop spans 18 amino acids. Per the germline V gene, CDR1 is SGHAT and CDR2 is FQNNGV. V was shortened by 3 bases and J by 0 bases, with 21 bases between the two germline ends.

V usage is TRBV27 and J usage is TRBJ1-2; 8 bases are a match to TRBD1. Losses at the gene ends were 0 bases for V and 5 bases for J; bases not matched to a gene: 8. There are 16 residues in the CDR3. CDR1 is MNHEY, CDR2 SMNVEV, per germline (reference sequence). The CDR3 DNA is TGTGCCAGCAGTTTATCCTCGCAGGGGGCGACTTATGGCTACACCTTC. Residues: CASSLSSQGATYGYTF.

The chain has TRBV18 and TRBJ2-3, with 8 bases matching TRBD2. The CDR3 is made up of 15 amino acids. Germline trimming cut 4 bases from V and 2 bases from J; bases unmatched to any gene: 5. Looked up from germline, CDR1 is KGHSH and CDR2 is LQKENI. CDR3 loop: CASSQSSGFTDTQYF. The DNA for the CDR3 is TGTGCCAGCTCACAGTCTAGCGGGTTCACAGATACGCAGTATTTT.

This chain joins TRBV9 and TRBJ1-2, with D perhaps matching TRBD1 (5 bases). Germline CDR1 SGDLS, CDR2 YYNGEE. Trimming took 0 bases from V and 7 from J, leaving 13 bases between them. CDR3 length: 14 amino acids. Here the CDR3 reads CASSVDQGFSGYTF. The CDR3 bases are TGTGCCAGCAGCGTAGATCAGGGATTCTCTGGCTACACCTTC.

V and J are TRBV11-2 and TRBJ2-7; 8 bases are a match to TRBD2. The CDR3 has 14 amino acids. CDR1 is SGHAT, CDR2 FQNNGV, per germline. Germline trimming cut 1 base from V and 4 bases from J; bases unmatched to any gene: 3. Written as DNA, the CDR3 is TGTGCCAGCAGCTTAGCGGGGGGGCTATACGAGCAGTACTTC. Translating it yields CASSLAGGLYEQYF. The entire variable domain, with the rest obtained from reference TRBV11-2 and TRBJ2-7, is as follows: EAGVAQSPRYKIIEKRQSVAFWCNPISGHATLYWYQQILGQGPKLLIQFQNNGVVDDSQLPKDRFSAERLKGVDSTLKIQPAKLEDSAVYLCASSLAGGLYEQYFGPGTRLTVT.

The chain employs TRBV5-1 and TRBJ1-2; TRBD1 agrees at 8 bases. CDR1 is SGHRS, CDR2 YFSETQ, per germline. V was clipped by 3 bases and J by 5 bases; unmatched bases: 12. The CDR3 sequence is 16 residues long. The CDR3 DNA reads as TGCGCCAGCAGCTCCCCAGGGGGCCAGGTGGGGTATGGCTACACCTTC. It is translated as CASSSPGGQVGYGYTF.

This clone was detected once. CDR3 residues: CASSLSQRGGQDTQYF. The CDR3 DNA is TGTGCCAGCAGCTTGTCACAGCGGGGGGGCCAAGATACGCAGTATTTT. The rearrangement uses TRBV5-4 and TRBJ2-3, with 10 nucleotides matching TRBD2. This CDR3 contains 16 residues. With V trimmed by 1 base and J by 5 bases, 7 bases remained unmatched. From germline, CDR1 is SGHNT and CDR2 YYREEE (reference sequence).

The rearrangement uses TRBV27 and TRBJ2-7, with D perhaps TRBD2 (5 bases). This CDR3 is 14 amino acids long. Trimming stripped 5 bases from V and 2 bases from J, with 13 bases between. Germline values: CDR1 MNHEY, CDR2 SMNVEV (reference sequence). The CDR3 DNA is TGTGCCAGCAGTCCTTCCGCGGGTACCTACGAGCAGTACTTC. It specifies CASSPSAGTYEQYF.

This clone was detected only once. V gene TRBV6-5 combines with J gene TRBJ2-2, with 11 bases aligning to TRBD1. The CDR3 totals 14 residues. V was clipped by 8 bases and J by 2 bases; unmatched bases: 1. Germline lookup yields CDR1 MNHEY and CDR2 SVGAGI. The CDR3 loop reads CASGQGANTGELFF. Written as DNA, the CDR3 is TGTGCCAGCGGACAGGGGGCAAACACCGGGGAGCTGTTTTTT.